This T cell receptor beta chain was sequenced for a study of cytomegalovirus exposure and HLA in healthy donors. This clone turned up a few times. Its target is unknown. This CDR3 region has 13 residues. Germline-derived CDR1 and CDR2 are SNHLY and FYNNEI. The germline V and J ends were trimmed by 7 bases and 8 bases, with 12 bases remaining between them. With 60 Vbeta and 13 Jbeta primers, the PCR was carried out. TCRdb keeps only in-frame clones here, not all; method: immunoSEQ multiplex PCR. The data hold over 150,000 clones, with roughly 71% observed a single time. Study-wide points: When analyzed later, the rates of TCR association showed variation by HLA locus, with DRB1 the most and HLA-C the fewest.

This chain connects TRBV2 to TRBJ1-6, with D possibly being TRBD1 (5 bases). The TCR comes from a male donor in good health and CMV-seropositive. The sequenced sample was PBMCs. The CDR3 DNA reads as TGTGCCAGCAAAGGCGGGGGGGATTCACCCCTCCACTTT. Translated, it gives CASKGGGDSPLHF.